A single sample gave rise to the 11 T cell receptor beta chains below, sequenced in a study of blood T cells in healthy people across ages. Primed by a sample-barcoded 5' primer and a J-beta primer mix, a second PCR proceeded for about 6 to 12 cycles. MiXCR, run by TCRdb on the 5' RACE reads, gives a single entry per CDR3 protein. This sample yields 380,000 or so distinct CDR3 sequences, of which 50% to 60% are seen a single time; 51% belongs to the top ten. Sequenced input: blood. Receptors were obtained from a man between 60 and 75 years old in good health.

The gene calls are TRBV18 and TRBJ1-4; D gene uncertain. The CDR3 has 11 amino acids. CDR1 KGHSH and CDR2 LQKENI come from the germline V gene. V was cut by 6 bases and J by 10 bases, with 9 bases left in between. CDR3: CASSPAGKLFF. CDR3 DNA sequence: TGTGCCAGCTCGCCCGCCGGAAAACTGTTTTTT.

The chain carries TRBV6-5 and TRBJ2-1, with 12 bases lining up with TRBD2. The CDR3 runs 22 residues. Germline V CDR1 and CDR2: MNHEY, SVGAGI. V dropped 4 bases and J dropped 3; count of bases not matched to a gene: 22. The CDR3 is CASSWGFISDGTSGPVYNEQFF. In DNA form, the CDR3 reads TGTGCCAGCAGTTGGGGCTTTATCTCTGATGGGACTAGCGGGCCGGTCTACAATGAGCAGTTCTTC.

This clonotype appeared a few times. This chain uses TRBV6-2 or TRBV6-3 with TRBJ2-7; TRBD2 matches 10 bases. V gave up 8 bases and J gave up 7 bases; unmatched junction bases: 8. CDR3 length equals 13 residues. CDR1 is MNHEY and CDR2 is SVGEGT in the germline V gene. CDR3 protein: CASRSGRAGEQYF. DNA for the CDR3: TGTGCCAGCCGAAGCGGGAGGGCCGGGGAGCAGTACTTC.

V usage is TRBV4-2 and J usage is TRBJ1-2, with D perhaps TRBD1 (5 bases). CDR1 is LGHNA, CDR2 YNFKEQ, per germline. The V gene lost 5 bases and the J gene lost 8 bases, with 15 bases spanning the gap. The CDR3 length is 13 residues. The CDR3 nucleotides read TGTGCCAGCAGCAGCCGGGGACTATTAGGCTACACCTTC. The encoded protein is CASSSRGLLGYTF.

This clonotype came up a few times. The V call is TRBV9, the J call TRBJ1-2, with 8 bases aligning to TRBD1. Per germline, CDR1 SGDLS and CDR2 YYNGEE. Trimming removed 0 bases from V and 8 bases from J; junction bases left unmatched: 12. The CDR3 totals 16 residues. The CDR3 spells CASSVVPGGTPGGYTF. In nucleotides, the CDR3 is TGTGCCAGCAGCGTAGTTCCAGGGGGCACGCCTGGAGGCTACACCTTC.

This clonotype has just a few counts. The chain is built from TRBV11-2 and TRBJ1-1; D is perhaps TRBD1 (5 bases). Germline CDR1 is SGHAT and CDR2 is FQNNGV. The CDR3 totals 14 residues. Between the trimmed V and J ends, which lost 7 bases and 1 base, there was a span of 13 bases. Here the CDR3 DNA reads TGTGCCAGCAAGGCAGGGAACGGGAACACTGAAGCTTTCTTT. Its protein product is CASKAGNGNTEAFF.

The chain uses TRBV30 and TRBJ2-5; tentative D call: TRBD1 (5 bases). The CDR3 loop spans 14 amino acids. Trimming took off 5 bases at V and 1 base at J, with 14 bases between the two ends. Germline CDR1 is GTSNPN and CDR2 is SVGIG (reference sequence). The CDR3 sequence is CAWGATRFQETQYF. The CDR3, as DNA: TGTGCCTGGGGGGCTACCCGATTCCAAGAGACCCAGTACTTC.

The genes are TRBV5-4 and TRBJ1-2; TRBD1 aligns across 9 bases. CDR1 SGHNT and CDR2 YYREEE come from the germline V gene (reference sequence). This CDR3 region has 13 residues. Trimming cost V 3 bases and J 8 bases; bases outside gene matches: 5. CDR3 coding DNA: TGTGCCAGCAGCTACCGGACAGGGGAAGGCTACACCTTC. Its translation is CASSYRTGEGYTF.

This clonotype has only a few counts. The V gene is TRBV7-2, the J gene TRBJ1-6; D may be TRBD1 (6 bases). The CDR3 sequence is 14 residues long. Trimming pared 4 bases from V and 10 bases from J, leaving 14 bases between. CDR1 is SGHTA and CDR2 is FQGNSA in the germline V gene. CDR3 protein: CASSSGQIFSPLHF. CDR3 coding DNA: TGTGCCAGCAGCTCTGGACAGATCTTCTCACCCCTCCACTTT.

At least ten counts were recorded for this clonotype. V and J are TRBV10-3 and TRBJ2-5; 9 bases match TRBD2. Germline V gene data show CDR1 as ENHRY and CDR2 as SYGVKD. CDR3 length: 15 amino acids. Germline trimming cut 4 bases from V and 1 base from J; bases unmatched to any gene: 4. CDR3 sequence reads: CAISGNSGGQETQYF. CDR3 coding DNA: TGTGCCATCAGTGGAAATAGCGGGGGCCAAGAGACCCAGTACTTC.

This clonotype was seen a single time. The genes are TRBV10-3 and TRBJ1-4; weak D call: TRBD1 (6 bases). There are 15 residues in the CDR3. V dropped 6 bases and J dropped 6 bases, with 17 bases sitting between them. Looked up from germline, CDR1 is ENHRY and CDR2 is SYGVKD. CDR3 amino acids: CAIRDGGTADEKLFF. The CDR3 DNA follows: TGTGCCATCAGGGATGGGGGCACGGCTGATGAAAAACTGTTTTTT.